Following are 8 T cell receptor beta chains from one sample sequenced in a study of T cell responses to AZD1222 COVID-19 vaccine. Generated by immunoSEQ multiplex PCR, the TCRdb table keeps only in-frame clones and is missing some. The repertoire holds roughly 150,000 clones, with roughly nine tenths as singletons. Sequencing was performed on peripheral blood, taken 28 days after the second AZD1222 dose. The origin of the receptors is an adult who received the AZD1222 COVID-19 vaccine.

This chain uses TRBV7-9 with TRBJ2-7; D is perhaps TRBD1 (6 bases). Trimming took off 4 bases at V and 5 bases at J, with 18 bases between the two ends. Per the germline V gene, CDR1 is SEHNR and CDR2 is FQNEAQ (reference sequence). This CDR3 comprises 15 residues. The CDR3 loop is CASSSGQKPTHEQYV. The DNA for the CDR3 is TGTGCCAGCAGCTCCGGACAGAAGCCCACTCACGAGCAGTACGTC.

The rearrangement uses TRBV11-3 and TRBJ2-2, with 10 bases aligning to TRBD1. The CDR3 is 15 amino acids. Trimming removed 3 bases from V and 6 bases from J; junction bases left unmatched: 4. Germline lookup yields CDR1 SGHNT and CDR2 YENEEA. The CDR3 loop is CASSFDRGRAGELFF. The CDR3 DNA is TGTGCCAGCAGCTTCGACAGGGGGCGCGCCGGGGAGCTGTTTTTT.

The rearrangement links TRBV19 to TRBJ1-6; 7 bases match TRBD1. With V trimmed by 9 bases and J by 7 bases, 12 bases remained unmatched. This CDR3 is built from 15 residues. The germline CDR1 and CDR2 sequences are LNHDA and SQIVND (reference sequence). The CDR3 sequence is CASRPPGTENSPLHF. CDR3 bases: TGTGCCAGCAGGCCTCCGGGGACAGAGAATTCACCCCTCCACTTT.

The V and J genes are TRBV24-1 and TRBJ2-1; possible D gene TRBD1, 6 bases. CDR1 is KGHDR and CDR2 is SFDVKD in the germline V gene. Trimming took off 4 bases at V and 0 bases at J, with 12 bases between the two ends. This CDR3 comprises 16 residues. CDR3 region: CATSDSTGSSYNEQFF. The DNA of the CDR3 is TGTGCCACCAGTGACTCAACAGGGAGCTCCTACAATGAGCAGTTCTTC.

The V gene is TRBV5-1, the J gene TRBJ1-1, with D maybe TRBD1 (6 bases). Per germline, CDR1 SGHRS and CDR2 YFSETQ. V was pared by 0 bases and J by 6 bases, with 12 bases between. This CDR3 has 14 amino acids. The CDR3 reads CASSLARGEAEAFF. CDR3 in DNA: TGCGCCAGCAGCTTGGCCAGGGGCGAGGCTGAAGCTTTCTTT.

The rearrangement joins TRBV4-3 to TRBJ1-1, with TRBD1 as a possible D gene (6 bases). CDR1 is LGHNA, CDR2 YSLEER, per germline. The V end lost 1 base, the J end lost 6 bases, and 15 bases lay between the germline ends. The CDR3 is made up of 15 amino acids. In nucleotides, the CDR3 is TGCGCCAGCAGCCAAGTCCCGGCGGGGGCGGCTGAAGCTTTCTTT. Its protein is CASSQVPAGAAEAFF.

V usage is TRBV5-1 and J usage is TRBJ1-2; TRBD1 agrees at 7 bases. Germline V gene sequence: CDR1 SGHRS, CDR2 YFSETQ. The CDR3 loop spans 14 amino acids. J was trimmed by 4 bases and V by 6 bases; bases with no gene match: 9. For the CDR3, the DNA is TGCGCCAGCACCCAGAGCGCAGGGGGCTATGGCTACACCTTC. This codes for CASTQSAGGYGYTF.

V usage is TRBV4-2 and J usage is TRBJ2-1; D might be TRBD1 (6 bases). CDR3 size: 11 residues. Deletions cut 1 base from V and 12 bases from J, with 7 bases between. From germline, CDR1 is LGHNA and CDR2 YNFKEQ. Written as DNA, the CDR3 is TGTGCCAGCAGCCAAGGAGGGGGGCAGTTCTTC. This gives the protein CASSQGGGQFF.